The 14 T cell receptor beta chains below all came from one sample that was sequenced in a study of T cell responses to AZD1222 COVID-19 vaccine. The repertoire was sequenced with immunoSEQ multiplex PCR; TCRdb's copy has only in-frame clones and lacks some. In the table there are approximately 110,000 clones, 85% to 90% of which are singletons. Here the sequenced sample was peripheral blood, taken on day 0 of AZD1222 vaccination. All receptors derive from an adult in good health.

This chain uses TRBV6-2 or TRBV6-3 with TRBJ2-2, with D unclear. CDR3 length: 13 amino acids. Looked up from germline, CDR1 is MNHEY and CDR2 is SVGEGT. The germline V and J ends were trimmed by 4 bases and 3 bases, with 6 bases remaining between them. CDR3 amino acids: CASSSGDTGELFF. CDR3 DNA sequence: TGTGCCAGCAGTTCTGGGGACACCGGGGAGCTGTTTTTT.

The rearrangement uses TRBV15 and TRBJ1-5; D may be TRBD1 (5 bases). The length of the CDR3 is 17 residues. The V and J ends lost 0 bases and 5 bases respectively, with 17 bases between them. CDR1 and CDR2 from the germline V gene are LNHNV and YYDKDF (reference sequence). The CDR3 loop reads CATSRDLGAIEDQPQHF. The CDR3 DNA sequence: TGTGCCACCAGCAGAGATCTTGGGGCAATTGAGGATCAGCCCCAGCATTTT.

The chain is built from TRBV29-1 and TRBJ1-3; D is undetermined. The V gene's germline CDR1 is SQVTM and CDR2 ANQGSEA. Trimming removed 4 bases at V and 8 bases at J, with 6 bases between. There are 10 residues in the CDR3. The chain's CDR3 is CSVVVDTIYF. In DNA form, the CDR3 reads TGCAGCGTTGTTGTAGACACCATATATTTT.

This chain uses TRBV5-8 with TRBJ2-5; 7 bases align to TRBD1. This CDR3 has 15 amino acids. Germline V gives CDR1 SGHTS, CDR2 YDEGEE. J was trimmed by 1 base and V by 0 bases; bases with no gene match: 3. The CDR3 region is CASSLGRTGQETQYF. CDR3 in DNA: TGTGCCAGCAGCTTGGGCCGGACAGGCCAAGAGACCCAGTACTTC.

The rearrangement joins TRBV28 to TRBJ2-3, with D perhaps assigned TRBD1 or TRBD2 (5 bases each). V lost 9 bases, J lost 7 bases, and 17 bases lay in between. This CDR3 region has 13 residues. Germline assignment: CDR1 MDHEN and CDR2 SYDVKM. CDR3 DNA sequence: TGTGCCAGTTCCGGTGAGGGGCTAAATACGCAGTATTTT. This sequence encodes CASSGEGLNTQYF.

CDR3 sequence: CASSPLRQGGNQPQHF. As DNA, the CDR3 is TGTGCCAGCAGCCCCCTTAGGCAGGGAGGCAATCAGCCCCAGCATTTT. The chain is built from TRBV5-8 and TRBJ1-5; TRBD1 is a possible D gene (5 bases). This CDR3 contains 16 residues. V was trimmed by 4 bases and J by 2 bases, leaving 16 bases between them. The germline V gene has CDR1 SGHTS and CDR2 YDEGEE.

This clone has just one count. V gene TRBV12-3 or TRBV12-4 combines with J gene TRBJ1-1; maybe TRBD1 (6 bases). The CDR3 sequence is 13 residues long. Trimming removed 8 bases from V and 5 bases from J, with 15 bases in between. CDR3 in amino acids: CASLYRAGTEAFF. The CDR3 region has the DNA TGTGCCAGCCTTTACAGGGCTGGGACTGAAGCTTTCTTT.

The V and J genes are TRBV28 and TRBJ1-6, with unresolved D. The V gene lost 5 bases and the J gene lost 5 bases, with 19 bases spanning the gap. In germline, CDR1 is MDHEN, CDR2 SYDVKM. This CDR3 is 17 amino acids long. This CDR3 is CASSPSMTRPDNSPLHF. CDR3 in DNA: TGTGCCAGCAGTCCCTCGATGACACGACCAGATAATTCACCCCTCCACTTT.

The V call is TRBV5-8, the J call TRBJ2-5, with D perhaps being TRBD1 or TRBD2 (5 bases each). Germline lookup yields CDR1 SGHTS and CDR2 YDEGEE. The CDR3 totals 15 residues. Trimming cost V 5 bases and J 5 bases, with 19 bases left between them. The CDR3 DNA reads as TGTGCCAGCAGGTCCGGGACCACAGCCGGGGAGACCCAGTACTTC. Encoded protein: CASRSGTTAGETQYF.

The V and J genes are TRBV11-1 and TRBJ2-7; D is undetermined. V was cut by 5 bases and J by 5 bases, with 13 bases left in between. The CDR3 sequence is 13 residues long. Germline CDR1 and CDR2: SGHAT and FQDESV (reference sequence). The CDR3 loop reads CASSPHPQDEQYF. Written as DNA, the CDR3 is TGTGCCAGCAGCCCCCACCCGCAAGACGAGCAGTACTTC.

The chain joins TRBV19 to TRBJ2-1; no reliable D call. V was pared by 4 bases and J by 5 bases, with 9 bases between. CDR1 and CDR2 (germline): LNHDA, SQIVND (reference sequence). The CDR3 is 13 residues long. The chain's CDR3 is CASSTPPHNEQFF. The CDR3 nucleotides are TGTGCCAGTAGTACCCCCCCCCACAATGAGCAGTTCTTC.

The chain combines TRBV5-4 with TRBJ1-5, with a weak D call TRBD1 (5 bases). This CDR3 is 13 amino acids long. CDR1 and CDR2 (germline): SGHNT, YYREEE (reference sequence). V gave up 4 bases and J gave up 5 bases, with 10 bases separating them. The CDR3 bases are TGTGCCAGCAGCCCGGGGACGGATCAGCCCCAGCATTTT. This sequence encodes CASSPGTDQPQHF.

This chain joins TRBV19 and TRBJ2-3; 7 bases map to TRBD1. The V gene's germline CDR1 is LNHDA and CDR2 SQIVND (reference sequence). The CDR3 spans 13 residues. Unmatched junction bases numbered 5, after V lost 6 bases and J lost 5 bases. Here the CDR3 reads CASSKGQRDTQYF. The CDR3, as DNA: TGTGCCAGTAGCAAGGGACAGCGAGATACGCAGTATTTT.

The genes are TRBV12-5 and TRBJ2-7, with 9 bases identical to TRBD2. The J segment lost 2 bases and the V segment lost 7 bases, leaving 12 bases of the junction unmatched. The CDR3 is 16 amino acids. The germline V gene has CDR1 LGHNT and CDR2 FRNRAP. The CDR3 sequence: CASAPSGTSTPYEQYF. The CDR3 DNA is TGTGCTAGTGCCCCTTCCGGGACTAGCACCCCCTACGAGCAGTACTTC. The variable domain in full, with the rest retrieved from reference TRBV12-5 and TRBJ2-7, is DARVTQTPRHKVTEMGQEVTMRCQPILGHNTVFWYRQTMMQGLELLAYFRNRAPLDDSGMPKDRFSAEMPDATLATLKIQPSEPRDSAVYFCASAPSGTSTPYEQYFGPGTRLTVT.